This entry is about one T cell receptor beta chain. Its target is unknown. The data belong to a study of response to subunit inactivated influenza vaccine. TCRdb called the RT-PCR reads again in MiXCR, with one record for every CDR3 protein. This table has about 500,000 distinct CDR3 sequences, 16% appearing once. Study-level findings and limits: The authors suggested that few new T cells are recruited per seasonal influenza vaccination.

This receptor was identified in a man between 50 and 75 years old who received an inactivated influenza vaccine. The specimen was CD4+ T cells sorted from PBMCs, collected approximately 25 months after vaccination.

Here the CDR3 DNA reads TGTGCCAGCAAGGGGGCACGGGGAAACACCATATATTTT. It translates to CASKGARGNTIYF. The gene calls are TRBV9 and TRBJ1-3; 7 bases are shared with TRBD1. Germline lookup yields CDR1 SGDLS and CDR2 YYNGEE. With 6 bases clipped from V and 4 bases from J, the junction kept 4 bases outside the gene matches. There are 13 residues in the CDR3. Using reference TRBV9 and TRBJ1-3 for the parts outside the CDR3, the full variable domain is DSGVTQTPKHLITATGQRVTLRCSPRSGDLSVYWYQQSLDQGLQFLIQYYNGEERAKGNILERFSAQQFPDLHSELNLSSLELGDSALYFCASKGARGNTIYFGEGSWLTVV.